This TCR beta chain is from a study of T cell clonotyping in hematopoietic cell transplantation. Using immunoSEQ multiplex PCR, the repertoire was profiled, and TCRdb retains in-frame clones only, with some absent. The sample carries around 40,000 clones, 95% recorded once. Study outcomes and limitations: Pathologically expanded recipient clonotypes increased progressively from day 30 to day 180 as diversity fell.

Indicated time point: recipient sample about 28 days before transplant, after cytoreduction. On this clone itself: Its specificity is not known.

The sample here was peripheral blood mononuclear cells, taken before stem cell transplant. This receptor was identified in a man aged 35-49 years with chronic myeloid leukemia. Some clones in this sample may be carry-over from other donors' samples.

The CDR3 region has the DNA TGTGCCAGCAGCTTCGACACGGGGAACTATGGCTACACCTTC. This gives the protein CASSFDTGNYGYTF. The rearrangement links TRBV7-2 to TRBJ1-2; D uncertain. The germline V gene has CDR1 SGHTA and CDR2 FQGNSA. V was pared by 3 bases and J by 2 bases, with 10 bases between. CDR3 length: 14 residues. The variable domain in full, with the rest retrieved from reference TRBV7-2 and TRBJ1-2, is GAGVSQSPSNKVTEKGKDVELRCDPISGHTALYWYRQSLGQGLEFLIYFQGNSAPDKSGLPSDRFSAERTGGSVSTLTIQRTQQEDSAVYLCASSFDTGNYGYTFGSGTRLTVV.